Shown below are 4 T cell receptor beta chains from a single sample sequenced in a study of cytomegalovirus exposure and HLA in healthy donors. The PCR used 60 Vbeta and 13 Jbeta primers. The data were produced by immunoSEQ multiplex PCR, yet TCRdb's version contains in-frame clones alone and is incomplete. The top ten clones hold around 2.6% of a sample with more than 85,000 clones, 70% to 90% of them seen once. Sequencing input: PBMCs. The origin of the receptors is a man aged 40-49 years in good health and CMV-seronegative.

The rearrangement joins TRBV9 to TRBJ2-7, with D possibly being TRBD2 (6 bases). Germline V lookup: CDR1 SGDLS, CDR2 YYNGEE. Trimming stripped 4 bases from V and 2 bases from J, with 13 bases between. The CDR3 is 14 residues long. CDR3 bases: TGTGCCAGCAGCAGGTCCGGGACTCCCTACGAGCAGTACTTC. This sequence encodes CASSRSGTPYEQYF.

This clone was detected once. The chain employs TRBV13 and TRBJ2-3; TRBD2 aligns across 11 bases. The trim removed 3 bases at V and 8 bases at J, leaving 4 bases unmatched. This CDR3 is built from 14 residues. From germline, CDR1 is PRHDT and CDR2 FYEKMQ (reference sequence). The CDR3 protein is CASSFSGGAGTQYF. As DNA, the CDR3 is TGTGCCAGCAGCTTTAGCGGGGGGGCAGGTACGCAGTATTTT.

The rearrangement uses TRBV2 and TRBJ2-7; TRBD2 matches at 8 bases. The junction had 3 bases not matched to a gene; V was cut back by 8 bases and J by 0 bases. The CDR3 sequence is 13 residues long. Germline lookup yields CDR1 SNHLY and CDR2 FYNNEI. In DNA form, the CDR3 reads TGTGCCAGCGCGGGGGGCACCTCCTACGAGCAGTACTTC. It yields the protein CASAGGTSYEQYF.

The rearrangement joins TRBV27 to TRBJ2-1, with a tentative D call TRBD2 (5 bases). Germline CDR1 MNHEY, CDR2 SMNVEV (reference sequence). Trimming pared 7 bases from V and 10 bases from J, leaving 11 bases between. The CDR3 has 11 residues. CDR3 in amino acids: CASTLGGEQFF. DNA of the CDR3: TGTGCCAGCACCTTGGGCGGGGAGCAGTTCTTC.